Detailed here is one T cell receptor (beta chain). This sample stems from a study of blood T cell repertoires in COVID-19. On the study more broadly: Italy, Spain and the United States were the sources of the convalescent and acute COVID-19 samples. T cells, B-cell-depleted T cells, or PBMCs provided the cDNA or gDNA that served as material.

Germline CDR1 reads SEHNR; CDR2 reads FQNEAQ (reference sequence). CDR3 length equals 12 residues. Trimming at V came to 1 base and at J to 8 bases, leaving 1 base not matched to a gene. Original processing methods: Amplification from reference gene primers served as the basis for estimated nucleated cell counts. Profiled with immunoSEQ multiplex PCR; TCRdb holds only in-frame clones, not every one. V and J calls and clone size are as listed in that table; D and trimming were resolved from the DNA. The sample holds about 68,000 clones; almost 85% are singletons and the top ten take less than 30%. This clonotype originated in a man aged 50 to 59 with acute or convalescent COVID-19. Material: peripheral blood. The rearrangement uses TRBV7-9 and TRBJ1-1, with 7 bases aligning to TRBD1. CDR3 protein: CASSLEDREAFF. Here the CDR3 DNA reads TGTGCCAGCAGCTTAGAGGACAGGGAAGCTTTCTTT.